This TCR beta chain was recorded in a study of shared clonotypes between healthy human individuals. Libraries were prepared by immunoSEQ multiplex PCR; TCRdb keeps only in-frame clonotypes and omits some of them. Altogether some 1,900,000 clones are present, over 85% being singletons, with the ten largest covering 0.9% to 1.5%. In the naive CD8 group, cells lacked CD45RO and were positively selected for CCR7, so terminally differentiated effector memory CD45RA+ cells were left out. Turning to this clone: Its antigen is unknown. Other nucleotide sequences from this sample produce the same CDR3.

Notes on the study in general: Rarefaction exposed incomplete sorted-subset sequencing despite large depth.

CDR3 length: 13 residues. Trimming stripped 0 bases from V and 5 bases from J, with 10 bases between. Germline V CDR1 and CDR2: GTSNPN, SVGIG (reference sequence). The sample comprised naive CD8+ T cells sorted from blood. The chain uses TRBV30 and TRBJ1-2; a possible D gene is TRBD1 (6 bases). This clonotype was sampled from a man aged 18 to 30 in good health. This CDR3 is CAWSVGQSYGYTF. CDR3 nucleotide sequence: TGTGCCTGGAGTGTAGGACAGTCGTATGGCTACACCTTC.